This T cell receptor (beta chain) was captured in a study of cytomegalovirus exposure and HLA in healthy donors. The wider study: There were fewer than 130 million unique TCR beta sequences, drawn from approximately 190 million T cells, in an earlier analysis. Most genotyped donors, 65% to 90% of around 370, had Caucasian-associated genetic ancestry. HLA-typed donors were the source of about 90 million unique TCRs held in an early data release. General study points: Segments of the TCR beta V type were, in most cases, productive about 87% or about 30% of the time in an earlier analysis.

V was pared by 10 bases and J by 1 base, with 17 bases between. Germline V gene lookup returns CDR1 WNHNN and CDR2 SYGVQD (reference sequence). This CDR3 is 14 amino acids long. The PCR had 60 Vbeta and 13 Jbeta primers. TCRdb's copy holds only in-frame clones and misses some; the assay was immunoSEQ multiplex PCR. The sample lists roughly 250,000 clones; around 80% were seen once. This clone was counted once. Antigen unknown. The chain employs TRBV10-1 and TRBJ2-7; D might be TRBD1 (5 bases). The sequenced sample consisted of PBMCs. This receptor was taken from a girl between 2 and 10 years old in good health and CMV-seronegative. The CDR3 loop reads CATLGPGMSYEQYF. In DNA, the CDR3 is TGCGCCACACTTGGCCCAGGGATGTCCTACGAGCAGTACTTC.